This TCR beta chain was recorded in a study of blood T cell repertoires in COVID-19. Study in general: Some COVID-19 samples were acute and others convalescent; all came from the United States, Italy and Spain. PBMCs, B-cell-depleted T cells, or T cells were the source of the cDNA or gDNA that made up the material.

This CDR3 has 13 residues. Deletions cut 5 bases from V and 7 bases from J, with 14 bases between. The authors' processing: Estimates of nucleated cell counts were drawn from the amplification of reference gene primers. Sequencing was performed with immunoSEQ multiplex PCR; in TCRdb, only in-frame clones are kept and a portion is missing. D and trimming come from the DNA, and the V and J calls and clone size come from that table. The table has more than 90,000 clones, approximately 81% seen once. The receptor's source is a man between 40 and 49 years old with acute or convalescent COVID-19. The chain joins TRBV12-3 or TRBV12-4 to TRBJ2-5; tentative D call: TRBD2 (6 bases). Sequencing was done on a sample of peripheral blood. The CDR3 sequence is CASSDGDWGTQYF. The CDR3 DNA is TGTGCCAGCAGTGACGGGGACTGGGGGACCCAGTACTTC.